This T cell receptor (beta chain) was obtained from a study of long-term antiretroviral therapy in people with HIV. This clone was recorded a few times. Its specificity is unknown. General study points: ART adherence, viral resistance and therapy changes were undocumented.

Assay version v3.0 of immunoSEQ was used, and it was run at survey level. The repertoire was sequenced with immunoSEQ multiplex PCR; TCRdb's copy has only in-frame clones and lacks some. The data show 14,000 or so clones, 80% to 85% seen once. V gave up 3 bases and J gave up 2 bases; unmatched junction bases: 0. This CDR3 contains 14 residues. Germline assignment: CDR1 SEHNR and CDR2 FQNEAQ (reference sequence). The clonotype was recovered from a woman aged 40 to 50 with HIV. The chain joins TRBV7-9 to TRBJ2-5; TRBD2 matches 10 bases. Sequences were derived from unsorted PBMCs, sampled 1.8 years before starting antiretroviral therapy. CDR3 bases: TGTGCCAGCAGCTTGACTAGCGGGCAAGAGACCCAGTACTTC. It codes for CASSLTSGQETQYF.